Described below is a single T cell receptor beta chain sequence and its context. This clonotype was seen a few times. Its antigen specificity is not known. It has no much larger one-base neighbor in the sample; base qualities were not kept. The CDR3 covers 15 residues, taking in both the cysteine and the phenylalanine. The only DNA kept is the CDR3, 45 bases in frame from the first base. CDR1 and CDR2, looked up from the germline V gene (reference sequence), are DFQATT and SNEGSKA. Germline trimming: 1 base from V, 8 bases from J; junction bases outside gene matches: 9. Sequenced using an Illumina NovaSeq 6000. Synthesis of TCR cDNA relied on 5'RACE template switching, a step that introduced a universal primer site along with unique molecular identifiers. Priming of cDNA synthesis was performed from both the TCR alpha and TCR beta constant segments. Library amplification involved two PCR steps, and the second step added sample barcodes and sequencing adapters. Sequencing of the libraries was done on either Illumina HiSeq 2500 (2x100 bp) or NovaSeq (2x150 bp). The authors processed their data as follows. MIGEC handled demultiplexing of reads and collapsing into UMI consensus sequences, while MiXCR performed V(D)J alignment. Clonotypes responding to the vaccine were identified with edgeR on replicate PBMC samples, with the criteria of FDR below 0.01 and a log2 fold change above 5 up to day 15. Each bulk clonotype received a CD4 or CD8 identity based on whether the sequenced CD4 or CD8 repertoire contained that clonotype at higher abundance. TCRdb took the public reads, trimmed them with fastp at Q25, ran MiXCR for clone calling and kept in-frame beta chains. Rows are unified per CDR3 protein, each entry keeping the most common DNA and genes. These V and J calls originate from TCRdb's pipeline instead of the authors' own analysis. The sample has a few hundred thousand distinct CDR3 sequences on record, about 4% of them singletons. The ten largest clones add up to roughly 25% of the sample.

The source of the sample is a study of T cells after yellow fever vaccination (dated by TCRdb to between 2017 and 2020). Regarding the complete study: The SMART-Seq v4 Ultra Low Input RNA kit was used to prepare libraries from fractions with low cell numbers. Blood was collected at multiple timepoints before and after primary and secondary immunization, and bulk PBMC replicates and cell subsets were isolated. To follow T-cell clones before and after both primary and booster YFV17D yellow fever vaccination, bulk TCR alpha and beta repertoires underwent longitudinal sequencing. Two healthy male donors, one aged 18 to 30 and one aged 30 to 40 years, made up the cohort.

Broader findings and caveats from the paper: A small share of clonotypes occurred in both CD4 and CD8 compartments, likely arising from convergent recombination. Because only a couple of donors were included in the study, the extent to which the findings can be generalized is limited. Computational filtering was required because FACS-sorted repertoires could contain abundant contaminating clonotypes from the bulk population. Compared with the primary T-cell response, the secondary T-cell response was faster but weaker, reaching its peak on day 5 rather than on day 15. After the booster, most clones that had expanded after primary vaccination were detected again (nearly 97% of CD4 and over 75% of CD8), suggesting broad maintenance of memory.

The treatment or condition label here, explained by the study, means: live attenuated yellow fever vaccine strain. At each blood-draw timepoint, two biological replicates of bulk PBMCs were obtained. A standard Ficoll-Paque protocol was used to isolate PBMCs from peripheral blood. TriZol was used to extract RNA from bulk PBMCs, from CD4 and CD8 fractions, and from dextramer-positive and dextramer-negative fractions. The sequence links TRBV20-1 to TRBJ2-1, with 9 junctional bases fitting TRBD1. The receptor's source is a man aged 18-30 years who received the YFV17D yellow fever vaccine. Sample: PBMCs, taken 5 days after the yellow fever booster vaccination. The DNA reads TGCAGTGCTAGAGCGACAGGGACAGGGACTCATGAGCAGTTCTTC. It encodes CSARATGTGTHEQFF.